The rows below give T cell receptor beta chains drawn from one sample of a study of blood T cell repertoires in COVID-19. This table comes from immunoSEQ multiplex PCR, and its TCRdb copy is limited to in-frame clones, with some not included. The data show some 100,000 clones, more than 85% seen once. The specimen sequenced was peripheral blood. The receptor set was obtained from a man in his 60s with acute or convalescent COVID-19. Each CDR3 is given with its conserved first and last residue. The D gene is left open where the match is weak. Size is omitted from some rows. Given values are once, few, many or a class for expanded clones.

>TRBJ1-3|TRBV4-1|TRBD1|NA
CASSQDMNRGQGNTIYF
TGCGCCAGCAGCCAAGATATGAACAGGGGCCAAGGAAACACCATATATTTT
>TRBJ2-2|TRBV9|NA|once
CASSLTGNTGELFF
TGTGCCAGCAGCCTTACCGGGAACACCGGGGAGCTGTTTTTT
>TRBJ2-2|TRBV5-4|TRBD2|NA
CASSGGTSGHTGELFF
TGTGCCAGCAGCGGCGGGACTAGCGGACATACCGGGGAGCTGTTTTTT
>TRBJ1-1|TRBV20-1|NA|NA
CSASKAGGTEAFF
TGCAGTGCTAGTAAGGCGGGGGGGACTGAAGCTTTCTTT
>TRBJ2-1|TRBV2|TRBD2|NA
CASSDRLAGVWFF
TGTGCCAGCAGTGATAGACTAGCGGGAGTATGGTTCTTC
>TRBJ1-5|TRBV19|NA|few
CASSSTGIWNQPQHF
TGTGCCAGTAGTTCCACAGGGATTTGGAATCAGCCCCAGCATTTT
>TRBJ1-2|TRBV30|NA|NA
CAWSALPGVGYGYTF
TGTGCCTGGAGTGCGCTACCCGGAGTTGGGTATGGCTACACCTTC
>TRBJ1-2|TRBV10-3|NA|NA
CASSPGGDNYGYTF
TGTGCCAGCTCCCCCGGAGGGGACAACTATGGCTACACCTTC
>TRBJ1-6|TRBV19|TRBD1|NA
CASSLPGQGDSPLHF
TGTGCCAGTAGTCTACCGGGACAGGGGGATTCACCCCTCCACTTT
>TRBJ1-2|TRBV5-1|TRBD1|few
CASSLATGVNYGYTF
TGCGCCAGCAGCTTGGCTACAGGGGTCAACTATGGCTACACCTTC
>TRBJ2-7|TRBV12-3/TRBV12-4|NA|NA
CASSLDRDYEQYF
TGTGCCAGCAGTTTGGACAGAGACTACGAGCAGTACTTC
>TRBJ2-6|TRBV29-1|TRBD1|NA
CSVETGFGANVLTF
TGCAGCGTAGAGACAGGGTTTGGGGCCAACGTCCTGACTTTC
>TRBJ2-2|TRBV6-1|TRBD1|NA
CASSAPPGTGGRTGELFF
TGTGCCAGCAGTGCCCCCCCCGGGACAGGGGGCCGGACCGGGGAGCTGTTTTTT
>TRBJ2-3|TRBV5-6|NA|NA
CASSQVVRRLAEADTQYF
TGTGCCAGCAGCCAGGTGGTTCGGCGGCTAGCTGAGGCAGATACGCAGTATTTT
>TRBJ1-1|TRBV18|NA|NA
CASSPKESRVPNTEAFF
TGTGCCAGCTCCCCCAAGGAATCACGGGTACCGAACACTGAAGCTTTCTTT
>TRBJ1-2|TRBV2|NA|NA
CASSELGFGGYGYTF
TGTGCCAGCAGTGAGTTAGGCTTCGGAGGATATGGCTACACCTTC
>TRBJ2-4|TRBV6-6|NA|NA
CASRLSDAKNIQYF
TGTGCCAGCAGATTAAGCGATGCCAAAAACATTCAGTACTTC
>TRBJ1-1|TRBV5-5|NA|NA
CASSRMTPPLEAFF
TGTGCCAGCAGCCGAATGACACCTCCCCTTGAAGCTTTCTTT
>TRBJ2-1|TRBV19|NA|once
CASSKGLANRGWDEQFF
TGTGCCAGTAGTAAGGGGCTAGCGAATAGAGGGTGGGATGAGCAGTTCTTC
>TRBJ1-1|TRBV27|NA|NA
CASSLGRATEAFF
TGTGCCAGCAGTTTAGGGAGGGCCACTGAAGCTTTCTTT
>TRBJ2-2|TRBV9|TRBD1|NA
CASSPRQGTGELFF
TGTGCCAGCAGCCCTCGACAGGGCACCGGGGAGCTGTTTTTT
>TRBJ1-1|TRBV24-1|NA|once
CATRADTNTEAFF
TGTGCCACCAGGGCGGACACAAACACTGAAGCTTTCTTT
>TRBJ2-2|TRBV5-4|TRBD2|NA
CASSGRTSGTNTGELFF
TGTGCCAGCAGCGGTAGGACTAGCGGGACCAACACCGGGGAGCTGTTTTTT
>TRBJ1-5|TRBV7-9|NA|NA
CASSSLTQGRDQPQHF
TGTGCCAGCAGCTCCCTGACACAGGGACGGGACCAGCCCCAGCATTTT
>TRBJ1-2|TRBV3-1/TRBV3-2|TRBD1|NA
CASSQADRGLSYGYTF
TGTGCCAGCAGCCAAGCCGACAGGGGTCTTTCCTATGGCTACACCTTC
>TRBJ2-7|TRBV18|TRBD1|NA
CASSPSRTGHYEQYF
TGTGCCAGCTCACCATCGCGGACAGGCCACTACGAGCAGTACTTC
>TRBJ1-2|TRBV28|TRBD1|NA
CASGRTGVNYGYTF
TGTGCCAGCGGCCGGACAGGGGTTAACTATGGCTACACCTTC
>TRBJ2-2|TRBV24-1|TRBD1|NA
CATRTGVHGELFF
TGTGCCACTCGGACAGGGGTACACGGGGAGCTGTTTTTT
>TRBJ1-5|TRBV28|NA|NA
CASISDSNQPQHF
TGTGCCAGCATCTCAGATAGCAATCAGCCCCAGCATTTT
>TRBJ2-1|TRBV11-3|TRBD2|NA
CASSGSRGGEQFF
TGTGCCAGCAGCGGCTCCCGCGGGGGTGAGCAGTTCTTC
>TRBJ2-3|TRBV27|NA|NA
CAIQGLGTDTQYF
TGTGCCATACAGGGTTTGGGCACAGATACGCAGTATTTT
>TRBJ2-2|TRBV19|TRBD2|NA
CASSPRGSGITGELFF
TGTGCCAGTAGCCCAAGGGGTAGCGGGATAACCGGGGAGCTGTTTTTT
>TRBJ1-5|TRBV19|TRBD1|NA
CASSIQGVPTQPQHF
TGTGCCAGTAGTATACAGGGGGTACCCACTCAGCCCCAGCATTTT
>TRBJ2-7|TRBV2|TRBD1|NA
CASKSRTGDHEQYF
TGTGCCAGCAAGTCCAGGACAGGGGACCACGAGCAGTACTTC
>TRBJ1-4|TRBV19|NA|NA
CASSLHGQITNEKLFF
TGTGCCAGTAGTCTCCACGGACAGATAACTAATGAAAAACTGTTTTTT
>TRBJ2-7|TRBV2|TRBD2|once
CASSLQPGLGSRYF
TGTGCCAGCAGTCTCCAGCCGGGACTAGGAAGCAGGTACTTC
>TRBJ1-1|TRBV5-1|NA|NA
CASSTTPQAQGTEAFF
TGCGCCAGCAGCACAACCCCACAGGCGCAGGGCACTGAAGCTTTCTTT
>TRBJ1-2|TRBV19|NA|NA
CASSIVGSSLANYGYTF
TGTGCCAGTAGTATCGTTGGCAGCTCACTAGCTAACTATGGCTACACCTTC
>TRBJ1-1|TRBV30|TRBD1|once
CATTGDNTEAFF
TGTGCGACGACAGGGGACAACACTGAAGCTTTCTTT
>TRBJ1-2|TRBV4-1|TRBD1|once
CASSHLFRDSSNYGYTF
TGCGCCAGCAGCCACCTCTTCCGGGACAGCTCTAACTATGGCTACACCTTC
>TRBJ1-1|TRBV4-1|TRBD1|NA
CASSQDQGQGANRNTEAFF
TGCGCCAGCAGCCAAGATCAGGGACAGGGGGCAAACAGGAACACTGAAGCTTTCTTT
>TRBJ2-2|TRBV3-1/TRBV3-2|NA|NA
CASSHRGNTGELFF
TGTGCCAGCAGCCACAGGGGTAACACCGGGGAGCTGTTTTTT
>TRBJ2-5|TRBV11-2|TRBD2|NA
CASSSGGLFQETQYF
TGTGCCAGCAGCTCGGGGGGACTTTTCCAAGAGACCCAGTACTTC
>TRBJ2-1|TRBV5-1|TRBD1|NA
CASSPSTGQGSYNEQFF
TGCGCCAGCAGCCCTTCTACGGGACAGGGATCCTACAATGAGCAGTTCTTC
>TRBJ2-1|TRBV3-1/TRBV3-2|TRBD2|NA
CASSHLVGRDNEQFF
TGTGCCAGCAGCCATTTAGTCGGGAGGGACAATGAGCAGTTCTTC
>TRBJ2-5|TRBV19|TRBD1|NA
CASSIFKTGNGETQYF
TGTGCCAGTAGTATATTTAAGACAGGGAATGGGGAGACCCAGTACTTC
>TRBJ1-2|TRBV24-1|TRBD1|NA
CATSDGQGGYGYTF
TGTGCCACCAGTGATGGACAGGGCGGCTATGGCTACACCTTC
>TRBJ2-1|TRBV19|NA|NA
CASSIGTNNEQFF
TGTGCCAGTAGTATAGGGACTAACAATGAGCAGTTCTTC
>TRBJ1-4|TRBV18|NA|NA
CASSPGRTNEKLFF
TGTGCCAGCTCACCGGGGAGAACTAATGAAAAACTGTTTTTT
>TRBJ1-3|TRBV28|TRBD1|NA
CASKRTGGRTIYF
TGTGCCAGCAAAAGGACAGGGGGCCGAACCATATATTTT
>TRBJ1-5|TRBV5-1|NA|NA
CASSLMGGSNQPQHF
TGCGCCAGCAGCTTGATGGGGGGGAGCAATCAGCCCCAGCATTTT
>TRBJ1-4|TRBV7-9|TRBD1|NA
CASSKRRGQGDPNEKLFF
TGTGCCAGCAGCAAGCGCCGGGGACAGGGGGACCCTAATGAAAAACTGTTTTTT
>TRBJ1-1|TRBV19|NA|NA
CASLPWDSMNTEAFF
TGTGCCAGTCTTCCTTGGGACTCCATGAACACTGAAGCTTTCTTT
>TRBJ2-7|TRBV15|NA|NA
CATSRDPGDAYEQYF
TGTGCCACCAGCAGAGATCCAGGGGACGCCTACGAGCAGTACTTC
>TRBJ2-1|TRBV5-4|TRBD1|NA
CASSSGQGSSYNEQFF
TGTGCCAGCAGCTCGGGACAGGGAAGCTCCTACAATGAGCAGTTCTTC
>TRBJ2-7|TRBV28|TRBD2|NA
CASSQGHSPLGRREPDYEQYF
TGTGCCAGCAGTCAAGGACACTCTCCATTGGGAAGGCGGGAGCCAGACTACGAGCAGTACTTC
>TRBJ1-1|TRBV5-1|NA|NA
CASREAFF
TGCGCCAGCCGGGAAGCTTTCTTT
>TRBJ2-1|TRBV27|TRBD2|NA
CASSPSGDYNEQFF
TGTGCCAGCAGTCCTAGCGGGGATTACAATGAGCAGTTCTTC
>TRBJ1-4|TRBV12-3/TRBV12-4|NA|NA
CASSLISNEKLFF
TGTGCCAGCAGTTTAATCTCTAATGAAAAACTGTTTTTT